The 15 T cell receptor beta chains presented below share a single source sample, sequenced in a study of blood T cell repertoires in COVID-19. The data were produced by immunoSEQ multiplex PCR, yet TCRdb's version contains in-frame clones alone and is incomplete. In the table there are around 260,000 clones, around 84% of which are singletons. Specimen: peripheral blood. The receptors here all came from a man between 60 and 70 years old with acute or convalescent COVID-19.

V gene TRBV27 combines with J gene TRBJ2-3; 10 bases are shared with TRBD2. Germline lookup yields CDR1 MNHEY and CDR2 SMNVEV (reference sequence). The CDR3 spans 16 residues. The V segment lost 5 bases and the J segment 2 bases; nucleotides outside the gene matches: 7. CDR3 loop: CASSRRLAGLTDTQYF. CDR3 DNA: TGTGCCAGCAGTAGAAGACTAGCGGGCCTCACAGATACGCAGTATTTT.

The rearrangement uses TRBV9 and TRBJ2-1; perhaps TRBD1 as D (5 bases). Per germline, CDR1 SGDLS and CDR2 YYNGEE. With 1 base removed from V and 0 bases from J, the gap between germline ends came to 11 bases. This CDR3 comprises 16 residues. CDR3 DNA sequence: TGTGCCAGCAGCGTAAGGGGCGCCAGCTCCTACAATGAGCAGTTCTTC. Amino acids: CASSVRGASSYNEQFF.

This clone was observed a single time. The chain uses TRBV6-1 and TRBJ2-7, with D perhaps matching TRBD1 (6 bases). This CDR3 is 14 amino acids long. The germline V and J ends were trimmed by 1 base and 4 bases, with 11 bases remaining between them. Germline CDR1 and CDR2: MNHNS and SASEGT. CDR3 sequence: CASSEGGGGYEQYF. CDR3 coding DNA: TGTGCCAGCAGTGAAGGTGGGGGCGGGTACGAGCAGTACTTC.

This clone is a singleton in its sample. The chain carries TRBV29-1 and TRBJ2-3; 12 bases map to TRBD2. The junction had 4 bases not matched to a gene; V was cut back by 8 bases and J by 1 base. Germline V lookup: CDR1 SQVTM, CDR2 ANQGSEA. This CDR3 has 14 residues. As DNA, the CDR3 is TGCAGCACTAGCGGGAGGCGTGGCACAGATACGCAGTATTTT. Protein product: CSTSGRRGTDTQYF.

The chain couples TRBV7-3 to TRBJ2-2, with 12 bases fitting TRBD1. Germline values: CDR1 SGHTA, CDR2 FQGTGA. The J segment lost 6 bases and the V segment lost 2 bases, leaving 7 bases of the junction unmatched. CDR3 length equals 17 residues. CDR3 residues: CASSLHPGTGGAGELFF. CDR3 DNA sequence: TGTGCCAGCAGCTTACATCCCGGGACAGGGGGCGCCGGGGAGCTGTTTTTT.

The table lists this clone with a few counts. The DNA of the CDR3 is TGTGCCAGCAGCCAACAATCAGGAGGCGGGGAGCTGTTTTTT. As protein: CASSQQSGGGELFF. The J gene is TRBJ2-2, the V gene TRBV16, with D maybe TRBD2 (5 bases). The CDR3 consists of 14 residues. Germline V gives CDR1 KGHSY, CDR2 FQNENV. V dropped 2 bases and J dropped 7 bases, with 11 bases sitting between them.

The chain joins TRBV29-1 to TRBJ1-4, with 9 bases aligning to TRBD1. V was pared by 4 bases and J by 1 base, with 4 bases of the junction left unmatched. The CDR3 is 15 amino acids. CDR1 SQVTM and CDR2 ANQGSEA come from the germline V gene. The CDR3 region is CSVVTGGRTNEKLFF. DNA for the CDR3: TGCAGCGTTGTGACAGGGGGTCGAACTAATGAAAAACTGTTTTTT.

The CDR3: CASSLAGTSAHNEQFF. The CDR3 region has the DNA TGTGCCAGCAGCTTAGCCGGGACTAGCGCGCACAATGAGCAGTTCTTC. The chain couples TRBV7-9 to TRBJ2-1; 10 bases align to TRBD2. Germline values: CDR1 SEHNR, CDR2 FQNEAQ (reference sequence). V lost 0 bases and J lost 5; bases outside the gene matches: 4. The CDR3 totals 16 residues.

The CDR3 reads CASGQGYGYTF. The CDR3 DNA is TGTGCTTCAGGGCAGGGCTATGGCTACACCTTC. The gene calls are TRBV30 and TRBJ1-2, with D tentatively TRBD1 (5 bases). The CDR3 length is 11 residues. CDR1 and CDR2 from the germline V gene are GTSNPN and SVGIG (reference sequence).

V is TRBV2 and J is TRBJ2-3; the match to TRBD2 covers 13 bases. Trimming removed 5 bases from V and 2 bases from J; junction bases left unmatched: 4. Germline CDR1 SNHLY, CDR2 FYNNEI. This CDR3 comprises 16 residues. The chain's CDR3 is CASSLGLAGTTDTQYF. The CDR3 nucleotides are TGTGCCAGCAGTTTGGGACTAGCGGGGACCACAGATACGCAGTATTTT. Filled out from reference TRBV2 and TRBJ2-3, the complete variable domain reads EPEVTQTPSHQVTQMGQEVILRCVPISNHLYFYWYRQILGQKVEFLVSFYNNEISEKSEIFDDQFSVERPDGSNFTLKIRSTKLEDSAMYFCASSLGLAGTTDTQYFGPGTRLTVL.

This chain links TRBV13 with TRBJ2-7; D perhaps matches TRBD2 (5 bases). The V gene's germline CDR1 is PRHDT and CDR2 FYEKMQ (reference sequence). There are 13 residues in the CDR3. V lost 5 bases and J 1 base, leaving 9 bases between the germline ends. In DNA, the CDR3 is TGTGCCAGCAGCCCCCCGGGATCCTACGAGCAGTACTTC. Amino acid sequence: CASSPPGSYEQYF.

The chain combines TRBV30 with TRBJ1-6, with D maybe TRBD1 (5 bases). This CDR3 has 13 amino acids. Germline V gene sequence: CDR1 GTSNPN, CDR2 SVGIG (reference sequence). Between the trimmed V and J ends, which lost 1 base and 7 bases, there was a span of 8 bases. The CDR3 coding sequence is TGTGCCTGGAGTGGACAGTTCAATTCACCCCTCCACTTT. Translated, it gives CAWSGQFNSPLHF.

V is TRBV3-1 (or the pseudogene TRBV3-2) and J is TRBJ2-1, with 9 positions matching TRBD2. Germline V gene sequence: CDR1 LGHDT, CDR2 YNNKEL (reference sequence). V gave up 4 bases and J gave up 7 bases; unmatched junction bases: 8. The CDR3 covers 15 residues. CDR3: CASSPPRSGRNEQFF. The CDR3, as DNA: TGTGCCAGCAGCCCCCCACGGAGCGGGAGGAATGAGCAGTTCTTC.

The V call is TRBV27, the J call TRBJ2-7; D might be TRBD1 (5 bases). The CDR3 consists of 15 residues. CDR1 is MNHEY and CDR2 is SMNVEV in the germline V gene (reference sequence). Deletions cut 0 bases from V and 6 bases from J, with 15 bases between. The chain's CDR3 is CASSLSGLIRVEQYF. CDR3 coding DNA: TGTGCCAGCAGTTTATCGGGATTAATCAGGGTCGAGCAGTACTTC.

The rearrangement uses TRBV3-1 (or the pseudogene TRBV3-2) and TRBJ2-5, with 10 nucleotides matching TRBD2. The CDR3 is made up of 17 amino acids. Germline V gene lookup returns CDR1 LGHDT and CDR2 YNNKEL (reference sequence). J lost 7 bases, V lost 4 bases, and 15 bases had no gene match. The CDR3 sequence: CASSPPISSGRKGTQYF. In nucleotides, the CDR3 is TGTGCCAGCAGCCCACCTATCTCTAGCGGGAGAAAGGGGACCCAGTACTTC.